This TCR beta chain came from a study of shared clonotypes between healthy human individuals. Germline lookup yields CDR1 LNHDA and CDR2 SQIVND (reference sequence). This CDR3 comprises 15 residues. V shed 3 bases and J shed 1 base, with 10 bases lying between them. Produced via immunoSEQ multiplex PCR; TCRdb's table is partial and in-frame only. Of about 730,000 clones detected, over 60% appear once; the ten largest clones hold about 1.8%. This chain links TRBV19 with TRBJ2-1; no clear D gene. Specimen: memory CD4+ T cells sorted from blood. The subset is: CD45RA-negative fraction. This clonotype was obtained from a woman aged 25 to 45 in good health. The CDR3 is CASSISWISYNEQFF. The CDR3 bases are TGTGCCAGTAGTATTTCTTGGATTTCCTACAATGAGCAGTTCTTC.